This TCR beta chain comes out of a study of T cell responses to AZD1222 COVID-19 vaccine. TCRdb keeps only in-frame clones here, not all; method: immunoSEQ multiplex PCR. Of approximately 99,000 clones in the sample, roughly 92% are singletons; the top ten hold 6.5% to 10%. This CDR3 spans 15 amino acids. V shed 6 bases and J shed 6 bases, with 21 bases lying between them. In germline, CDR1 is SGDLS, CDR2 YYNGEE. Material: peripheral blood, obtained 28 days after the second AZD1222 dose. The rearrangement joins TRBV9 to TRBJ1-2; D is unclear. The sequence derives from an adult who received the AZD1222 COVID-19 vaccine. Here the CDR3 reads CASNPRGVADDGYTF. The CDR3 nucleotides read TGTGCCAGCAACCCCCGCGGGGTGGCAGACGATGGCTACACCTTC.